This TCR beta chain appears in the sequencing data of a study of T cells in Graves' hyperthyroidism and ophthalmopathy. The study included ophthalmopathy patients with Clinical Activity Score at least 3, NOSPECS grade at least 4 and duration under 3 months. Uncontrolled infection, other autoimmune disease, pregnancy and lactation each barred patients from inclusion. Based on clinical symptoms, serum thyroxine and TRAb, thyroid ultrasound and orbital computed tomography, diagnoses were reached. The source of the PBMCs was 10 ml of fresh peripheral blood. Germline V gene lookup returns CDR1 LGHDT and CDR2 YNNKEL (reference sequence). The CDR3 is 15 residues long. Trimming took off 0 bases at V and 0 bases at J, with 6 bases between the two ends. There are a few counts of this clonotype. Using RNA transcripts as the source, TCR beta CDR3 regions were amplified. First-round RT-PCR of the TCR CDR3 relied on the HTBI primer set. TCRdb reprocessed the multiplex PCR reads with MiXCR, giving one entry per CDR3 protein. The repertoire holds some 490,000 distinct CDR3 sequences, with around a fifth as singletons.

The sample consisted of blood. This TCR derives from a woman in her 70s with Graves' ophthalmopathy. The rearrangement links TRBV3-1 to TRBJ1-3; D remains unclear. DNA of the CDR3: TGTGCCAGCAGCCAAGATGCTCTCTCTGGAAACACCATATATTTT. This codes for CASSQDALSGNTIYF.